Presented here are 8 T cell receptor beta chains from one specimen sequenced in a study of blood T cell repertoires in COVID-19. Assay: immunoSEQ multiplex PCR; the TCRdb copy retains only in-frame clones and omits some. The data contain over 200,000 clones, less than 85% of them seen just once; the ten biggest clones take up 15% to 20%. The sequencing sample was made of PBMCs or T cells enriched from blood (not recorded which). All receptors come from a man aged 40-49 years who had recovered from COVID-19.

Only a few counts were recorded for this clone. The CDR3 here is CASSQGTVVSYGYTF. CDR3 in DNA: TGCGCCAGCAGCCAAGGGACAGTGGTGAGCTATGGCTACACCTTC. This sequence joins TRBV4-3 and TRBJ1-2; the D gene is possibly TRBD1 (6 bases). Germline CDR1 reads LGHNA; CDR2 reads YSLEER. This CDR3 has 15 amino acids. V gave up 1 base and J gave up 4 bases, with 13 bases separating them.

This chain joins TRBV19 and TRBJ1-6, with 7 nucleotides matching TRBD1. Germline-derived CDR1 and CDR2 are LNHDA and SQIVND (reference sequence). The CDR3 is 14 amino acids. Trimming took 7 bases from V and 7 from J; bases not matched to a gene: 7. Written as DNA, the CDR3 is TGTGCCAGTACTTTAATACAGGGGAATTCACCCCTCCACTTT. Encoded protein: CASTLIQGNSPLHF. The whole variable domain, filled in from reference TRBV19 and TRBJ1-6, reads DGGITQSPKYLFRKEGQNVTLSCEQNLNHDAMYWYRQDPGQGLRLIYYSQIVNDFQKGDIAEGYSVSREKKESFPLTVTSAQKNPTAFYLCASTLIQGNSPLHFGNGTRLTVT.

Only a few counts were recorded for this clone. The chain carries TRBV25-1 and TRBJ2-7; D might be TRBD1 (6 bases). The germline CDR1 and CDR2 sequences are MGHDK and SYGVNS. With 6 bases removed from V and 0 bases from J, the gap between germline ends came to 6 bases. The CDR3 extends over 12 amino acids. CDR3 coding DNA: TGTGCCAGCAGGGACAGCTCCTACGAGCAGTACTTC. It specifies CASRDSSYEQYF.

Only a few counts were recorded for this clone. The gene calls are TRBV2 and TRBJ2-1, with D uncertain. V lost 4 bases and J 8 bases, leaving 6 bases between the germline ends. The CDR3 loop spans 11 amino acids. Germline assignment: CDR1 SNHLY and CDR2 FYNNEI. This CDR3 reads CASSGVYEQFF. The CDR3 DNA is TGTGCCAGCAGTGGCGTATATGAGCAGTTCTTC.

The chain uses TRBV6-1 and TRBJ2-7; a possible D gene is TRBD2 (5 bases). Germline CDR1 reads MNHNS; CDR2 reads SASEGT. CDR3 length: 14 amino acids. The V gene lost 1 base and the J gene lost 9 bases, with 16 bases spanning the gap. This CDR3 is CASSEGTTTSGQYF. In nucleotides, the CDR3 is TGTGCCAGCAGTGAAGGGACCACTACGAGCGGGCAGTACTTC.

The chain combines TRBV2 with TRBJ2-7; D possibly corresponds to TRBD2 (6 bases). Germline V gene lookup returns CDR1 SNHLY and CDR2 FYNNEI. V lost 1 base and J lost 3, with 13 bases in between. This CDR3 region has 15 residues. For the CDR3, the DNA is TGTGCCAGCAGTGAAGATCCAGCGGGTGTCTACGAGCAGTACTTC. Encoded protein: CASSEDPAGVYEQYF.

The gene calls are TRBV6-2 or TRBV6-3 and TRBJ1-2; weak D call: TRBD1 (5 bases). This CDR3 has 15 residues. V was trimmed by 6 bases and J by 6 bases, leaving 20 bases between them. Germline assignment: CDR1 MNHEY and CDR2 SVGEGT. CDR3 loop: CASSLRKTDPDGYTF. The DNA for the CDR3 is TGTGCCAGCAGCCTACGAAAGACAGATCCCGATGGCTACACCTTC.

The V gene is TRBV2, the J gene TRBJ2-2; no reliable D call. CDR3 length: 14 amino acids. V dropped 7 bases and J dropped 4 bases, with 13 bases sitting between them. Germline values: CDR1 SNHLY, CDR2 FYNNEI. CDR3 amino acids: CASTLVRGTGELFF. Here the CDR3 DNA reads TGTGCCAGCACTTTAGTTCGCGGCACCGGGGAGCTGTTTTTT.